The next 16 T cell receptor beta chains were all read from a single sample in a study of T-cell memory formation after mild COVID-19. MiXCR, applied by TCRdb to the 5' RACE reads, yields one record per CDR3 protein. The data hold 350,000 to 400,000 distinct CDR3 sequences, with about 21% observed a single time. Sequencing was carried out using PBMCs or a T cell subset sorted from them (not recorded which). Receptor source: an adult woman who had mild COVID-19 (a few samples of this study predate the infection). Cell type and time point are not known.

This clonotype was observed a few times. CDR3 protein: CASRLVPPRATGELFF. The CDR3 region has the DNA TGTGCCAGCAGACTTGTGCCCCCCAGGGCCACCGGGGAGCTGTTTTTT. The rearrangement joins TRBV7-2 to TRBJ2-2; D possibly corresponds to TRBD1 (5 bases). V was cut by 6 bases and J by 4 bases, with 18 bases left in between. This CDR3 spans 16 amino acids. From germline, CDR1 is SGHTA and CDR2 FQGNSA.

The V gene is TRBV27, the J gene TRBJ2-7; D remains ambiguous. Trimming removed 5 bases from V and 4 bases from J, with 6 bases in between. Germline CDR1 and CDR2: MNHEY and SMNVEV (reference sequence). This CDR3 region has 11 residues. This CDR3 reads CASSTMYEQYF. CDR3 DNA sequence: TGTGCCAGCAGTACAATGTACGAGCAGTACTTC.

This clonotype appeared a few times. The V call is TRBV12-3 or TRBV12-4, the J call TRBJ2-2; D is unresolved. Trimming pared 4 bases from V and 4 bases from J, leaving 7 bases between. The CDR3 covers 13 residues. CDR3 residues: CASSSLGTGELFF. The CDR3 bases are TGTGCCAGCAGTTCACTGGGCACCGGGGAGCTGTTTTTT.

This clonotype has more than one count but fewer than ten. The V and J genes are TRBV24-1 and TRBJ2-6; 7 nucleotides agree with TRBD1. CDR1 and CDR2 (germline): KGHDR, SFDVKD. J was trimmed by 1 base and V by 2 bases; bases with no gene match: 1. The CDR3 sequence is 16 residues long. The CDR3 nucleotides are TGTGCCACCAGTGATTCGACAGGGTCTGGGGCCAACGTCCTGACTTTC. Amino acids: CATSDSTGSGANVLTF.

This chain links TRBV12-3 or TRBV12-4 with TRBJ1-1; the D gene is possibly TRBD1 (6 bases). Trimming pared 7 bases from V and 5 bases from J, leaving 29 bases between. This CDR3 spans 18 amino acids. CDR3 nucleotides: TGTGCCAGCACCCCGGGACACTCCATTTATGACGAGGGGACTGAAGCTTTCTTT. It yields the protein CASTPGHSIYDEGTEAFF.

The J gene is TRBJ2-2, the V gene TRBV28; D ambiguous. The CDR3 has 11 amino acids. V was shortened by 7 bases and J by 7 bases, with 7 bases between the two germline ends. Germline lookup yields CDR1 MDHEN and CDR2 SYDVKM. As DNA, the CDR3 is TGTGCCAGCATTTCAGTCGGGGAGCTGTTTTTT. It codes for CASISVGELFF.

This rearrangement joins TRBV4-1 to TRBJ1-1; possibly TRBD1 for D (6 bases). Germline V gene lookup returns CDR1 MGHRA and CDR2 YSYEKL. Trimming cost V 4 bases and J 1 base, with 13 bases left between them. The CDR3 runs 15 residues. The CDR3 DNA reads as TGCGCCAGCAGCCCAGGGGTGCTTTCGAACACTGAAGCTTTCTTT. Translation gives CASSPGVLSNTEAFF.

This sequence joins TRBV12-3 or TRBV12-4 and TRBJ2-1; TRBD2 matches 15 bases. This CDR3 is built from 16 residues. Trimming cost V 6 bases and J 7 bases; bases outside gene matches: 7. Here the CDR3 reads CASRGLAGGFRNEQFF. The CDR3 DNA follows: TGTGCCAGCAGAGGACTAGCGGGAGGGTTCAGAAATGAGCAGTTCTTC.

The chain is built from TRBV12-3 or TRBV12-4 and TRBJ1-4; D uncertain. V shed 2 bases and J shed 2 bases, with 9 bases lying between them. The CDR3 length is 15 residues. Written as DNA, the CDR3 is TGTGCCAGCAGTTTACCCGGTGGGACTAATGAAAAACTGTTTTTT. Encoded protein: CASSLPGGTNEKLFF.

This rearrangement joins TRBV5-5 to TRBJ2-1; 10 bases agree with TRBD2. CDR3 length: 16 residues. Germline trimming cut 0 bases from V and 8 bases from J; bases unmatched to any gene: 8. Looked up from germline, CDR1 is SGHKS and CDR2 is YYEKEE (reference sequence). CDR3 nucleotide sequence: TGTGCCAGCAGCTTGGCCCCACTAGCGGGACGGGATGAGCAGTTCTTC. Translated, it gives CASSLAPLAGRDEQFF. Filled out from reference TRBV5-5 and TRBJ2-1, the complete variable domain reads DAGVTQSPTHLIKTRGQQVTLRCSPISGHKSVSWYQQVLGQGPQFIFQYYEKEERGRGNFPDRFSARQFPNYSSELNVNALLLGDSALYLCASSLAPLAGRDEQFFGPGTRLTVL.

This clonotype was counted a few times. The genes are TRBV21-1 and TRBJ2-6; TRBD1 reflects the table's D call only, with no check against the DNA. TRBV21-1 is deemed a pseudogene. The length of the CDR3 is 19 residues. CDR3 nucleotide sequence: TGTGCCAGCAGCAAAGGGGGGGAACAGCTGGGCTCTGGGGCCAACGTCCTGACTTTC. Amino acids: CASSKGGEQLGSGANVLTF.

The sample holds a few counts of this clonotype. One end of the junction does not line up with germline, which may come from a read error. The rearrangement joins TRBV12-3 or TRBV12-4 to TRBJ2-4, with a possible D match to TRBD1 (5 bases). The CDR3 has 11 residues. CDR3 residues: CASLGAGPVDF. CDR3 DNA sequence: TGTGCCAGCCTAGGTGCAGGGCCCGTGGACTTC.

The rearrangement links TRBV4-2 to TRBJ2-1; 8 bases are shared with TRBD2. After removal of 0 bases from V and 8 bases from J, the junction contained 12 bases not matched to a gene. CDR1 and CDR2 from the germline V gene are LGHNA and YNFKEQ. CDR3 size: 17 residues. The chain's CDR3 is CASSQDLGPLTSDEQFF. The CDR3 region has the DNA TGTGCCAGCAGCCAAGATCTGGGACCCCTGACTAGCGATGAGCAGTTCTTC.

This clonotype has just a few counts. This chain joins TRBV5-1 and TRBJ1-1; D remains ambiguous. This CDR3 comprises 15 residues. Germline CDR1 and CDR2: SGHRS and YFSETQ. V was pared by 4 bases and J by 6 bases, with 19 bases between. Here the CDR3 DNA reads TGCGCCAGCAGCCTCCCTGAAGGGCAATGGCCTGAAGCTTTCTTT. This translates into CASSLPEGQWPEAFF.

The V and J genes are TRBV7-9 and TRBJ2-2; perhaps TRBD1 as D (6 bases). This CDR3 region has 16 residues. Trimming shortened V by 3 bases and J by 0 bases, and 11 bases separated the two germline ends. Germline V CDR1 and CDR2: SEHNR, FQNEAQ (reference sequence). The CDR3 spells CASSLGHLPNTGELFF. For the CDR3, the DNA is TGTGCCAGCAGCTTGGGACATTTACCGAACACCGGGGAGCTGTTTTTT.

The chain combines TRBV30 with TRBJ2-3, with 7 bases fitting TRBD1. Germline CDR1 reads GTSNPN; CDR2 reads SVGIG (reference sequence). This CDR3 spans 16 amino acids. Germline trimming cut 2 bases from V and 1 base from J; bases unmatched to any gene: 9. This chain's CDR3 is CAWSPEPGGGTDTQYF. The CDR3 region has the DNA TGTGCCTGGAGTCCAGAACCAGGGGGAGGCACAGATACGCAGTATTTT.